The entry that follows covers one T cell receptor (beta chain) sequence. Its matching antigen is unknown. CD4+ cells were split into CD45RA+ naive and CD45RA-negative memory subsets. The data derive from a study of shared clonotypes between healthy human individuals. General study results and limits: The genetic and exposure-history diversity represented was limited by few donors. Blood was the sole source, and tissue repertoires probably differ. Against clonotypes common to all four donors, non-shared ones had lower generation probabilities.

The V end was cut by 2 bases, the J end by 4 bases, with 18 bases between. From germline, CDR1 is GTSNPN and CDR2 SVGIG (reference sequence). The CDR3 consists of 16 residues. Sequencing used immunoSEQ multiplex PCR; TCRdb keeps in-frame clones, though not all of them. Here the sample spans about 2 million clones, 85% to 95% being singletons. The specimen was naive CD4+ T cells sorted from blood. Subset: CD45RA+ positively selected. The sequence was collected from a man aged 18 to 29 in good health. The chain has TRBV30 and TRBJ1-5, with D possibly matching TRBD1 (5 bases). In nucleotides, the CDR3 is TGTGCCTGGAGTCTCAACTCCGGGACGGGGAATCAGCCCCAGCATTTT. Protein: CAWSLNSGTGNQPQHF. Based on the CDR3 plus reference TRBV30 and TRBJ1-5, the full variable domain is SQTIHQWPATLVQPVGSPLSLECTVEGTSNPNLYWYRQAAGRGLQLLFYSVGIGQISSEVPQNLSASRPQDRQFILSSKKLLLSDSGFYLCAWSLNSGTGNQPQHFGDGTRLSIL.